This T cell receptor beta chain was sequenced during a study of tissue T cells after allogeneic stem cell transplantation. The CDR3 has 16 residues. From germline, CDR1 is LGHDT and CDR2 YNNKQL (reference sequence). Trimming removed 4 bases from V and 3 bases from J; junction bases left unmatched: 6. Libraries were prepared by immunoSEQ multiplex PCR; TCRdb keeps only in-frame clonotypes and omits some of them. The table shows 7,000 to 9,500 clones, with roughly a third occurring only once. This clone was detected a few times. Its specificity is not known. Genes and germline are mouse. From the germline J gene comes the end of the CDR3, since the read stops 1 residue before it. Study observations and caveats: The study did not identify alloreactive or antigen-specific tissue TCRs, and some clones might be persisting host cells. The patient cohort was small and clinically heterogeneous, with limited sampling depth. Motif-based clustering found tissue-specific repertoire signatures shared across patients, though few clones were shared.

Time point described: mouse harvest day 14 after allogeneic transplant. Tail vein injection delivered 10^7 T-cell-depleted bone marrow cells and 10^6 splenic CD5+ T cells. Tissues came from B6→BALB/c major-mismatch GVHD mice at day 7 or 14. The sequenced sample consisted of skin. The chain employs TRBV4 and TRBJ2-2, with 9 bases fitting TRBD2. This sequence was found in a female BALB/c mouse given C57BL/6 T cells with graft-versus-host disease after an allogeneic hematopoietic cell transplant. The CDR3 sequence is CASSSLGGWDTGQLYF. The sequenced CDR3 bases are TGTGCCAGCAGCTCTCTGGGGGGGTGGGACACCGGGCAGCTCTAC.